The rows below give T cell receptor beta chains drawn from one sample of a study of patients and donors after allogeneic stem cell transplantation. TCRdb re-analysed the RT-PCR reads in MiXCR, keeping a single row per CDR3 protein. The data contain over 150,000 distinct CDR3 sequences, roughly 31% of them singletons. Sequencing was done on a sample of blood, either unsorted or a sorted T cell fraction (not recorded which). Source of these receptors: a human donor who was either an allogeneic HSCT recipient or a stem cell or donor lymphocyte infusion donor (not recorded which). It is not recorded whose cells these are; they may come from a transplant donor. Both conserved end residues are part of each CDR3. The listing skips clone size in some rows; elsewhere it reads once, few, many or a size class.

>TRBV5-1|TRBJ2-2|.
CASSLWNNSLLTGELFF
>TRBV6-2/TRBV6-3|TRBJ2-1|once
CASIRLGPRGNEQFF
>TRBV28|TRBJ2-6|.
CASSLGQFSGANVLTF
>TRBV7-8|TRBJ1-2|.
CASSAGGGYTF
>TRBV20-1|TRBJ2-1|.
CSASRPGHEQFF
>TRBV4-3|TRBJ2-1|few
CASSPSGAPNEQFF
>TRBV18|TRBJ2-5|.
CASSPGDRGRETQYF
>TRBV27|TRBJ2-7|few
CASSPSTVSYEQYF
>TRBV18|TRBJ2-7|.
CASSPSGTPYEQYF
>TRBV12-3/TRBV12-4|TRBJ1-2|few
CASSFRDNYGYTF
>TRBV2|TRBJ1-1|few
CASSAQGLGTEAFF
>TRBV7-7|TRBJ2-5|.
CASSLNLGETQYF
>TRBV20-1|TRBJ2-2|.
CSATQPGQGTGELFF
>TRBV5-5|TRBJ2-7|.
CASSFVAGEQYF